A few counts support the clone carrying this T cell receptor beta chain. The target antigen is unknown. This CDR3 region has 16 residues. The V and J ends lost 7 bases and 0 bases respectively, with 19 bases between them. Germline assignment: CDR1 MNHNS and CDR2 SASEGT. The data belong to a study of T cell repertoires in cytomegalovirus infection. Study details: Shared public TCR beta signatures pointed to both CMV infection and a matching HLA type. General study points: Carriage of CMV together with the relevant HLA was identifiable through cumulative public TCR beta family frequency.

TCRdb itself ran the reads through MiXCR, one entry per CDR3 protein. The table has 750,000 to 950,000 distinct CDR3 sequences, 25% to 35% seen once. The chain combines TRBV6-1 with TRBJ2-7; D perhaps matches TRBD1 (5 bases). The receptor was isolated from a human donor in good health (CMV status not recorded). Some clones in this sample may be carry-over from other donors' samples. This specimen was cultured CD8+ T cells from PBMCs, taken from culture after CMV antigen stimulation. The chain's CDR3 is CASIEKGFSSSYEQYV. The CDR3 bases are TGTGCCAGCATTGAGAAGGGGTTTTCGAGCTCCTACGAGCAGTACGTC.